In its sample, the clone carrying this T cell receptor (beta chain) was seen a few times. Its antigen is undetermined. Adolescents were screened for latent TB by skin test and IGRA. This record belongs to a study of T cells in tuberculosis. At the level of the study: IGRA-negative adolescents, IGRA-positive adolescents with latent tuberculosis and adults with active tuberculosis formed this South African cohort. Overall study findings and caveats: Using the GMM-specific repertoire gave around 90% accuracy versus approximately 70% with motifs. Smaller alpha distances in active tuberculosis partly reflected shorter CDR3-alpha lengths.

V shed 1 base and J shed 2 bases, with 21 bases lying between them. The length of the CDR3 is 19 residues. The germline CDR1 and CDR2 sequences are SGHTA and FQGNSA. TCRdb's copy holds only in-frame clones and misses some; the assay was immunoSEQ multiplex PCR. Of approximately 31,000 clones in the sample, just under 97% were seen once. The specimen was PBMCs. The source is a donor between 10 and 35 years old with latent tuberculosis or without tuberculosis infection. This rearrangement joins TRBV7-2 to TRBJ2-4; possible D gene TRBD2, 6 bases. The CDR3 sequence is CASSLGVSGLASPKNIQYF. DNA for the CDR3: TGTGCCAGCAGCTTAGGGGTCAGCGGGCTAGCTTCCCCCAAAAACATTCAGTACTTC.